This entry describes one T cell receptor (beta chain). The V gene's germline CDR1 is SGDLS and CDR2 YYNGEE. The CDR3 is 16 amino acids. Trimming took off 0 bases at V and 0 bases at J, with 10 bases between the two ends. This entry comes from a study of OX40 agonist ivuxolimab in advanced cancers. Sequencing was performed with immunoSEQ multiplex PCR; in TCRdb, only in-frame clones are kept and a portion is missing. This table has 5,400 or so clones, roughly two thirds appearing once. The TCR sequence derives from an adult with an advanced solid tumor such as melanoma, head and neck, liver or kidney cancer. V is TRBV9 and J is TRBJ2-1; no firm D call. The sample here was CD4+ or CD8+ T cells sorted from blood, taken in a trial of the OX40 agonist ivuxolimab. The CDR3 DNA reads TGTGCCAGCAGCGTAGTGGACCTTAGCTCCTACAATGAGCAGTTCTTC. This translates into CASSVVDLSSYNEQFF.